The sample holds many counts of the clone carrying this T cell receptor beta chain. As yet, its antigen is unknown. V dropped 3 bases and J dropped 0 bases, with 13 bases sitting between them. The CDR3 is 16 amino acids. Looked up from germline, CDR1 is KGHDR and CDR2 is SFDVKD. This record comes from a study of T cells after yellow fever vaccination. Study-wide points: The booster saw the reappearance of most primary-vaccination clones (roughly 95% CD4, around 88% CD8). Only a minor proportion of clonotypes was detected across both CD4 and CD8 compartments.

TCRdb reprocessed the 5' RACE reads via MiXCR and lists one record per CDR3 protein. This sample has nearly 70,000 distinct CDR3 sequences; approximately 7% occur once, and the top ten carry under 45%. This sequence originates from a young man who received the YFV17D yellow fever vaccine. Sequences were derived from CD8+ T cells sorted from PBMCs, sampled around 45 days after the first yellow fever vaccination. V and J are TRBV24-1 and TRBJ2-5; D might be TRBD1 (6 bases). CDR3 amino acids: CATSDGQSPYQETQYF. CDR3 bases: TGTGCCACCAGTGATGGACAGTCCCCGTACCAAGAGACCCAGTACTTC.